The present T cell receptor (beta chain) was sequenced within a study of response to subunit inactivated influenza vaccine. Study-wide results and caveats: After each seasonal influenza vaccination, few new T cells are recruited, the authors suggested.

TCRdb re-derived calls from the RT-PCR reads in MiXCR, one entry per CDR3 protein. Among 800,000 to 1,000,000 distinct CDR3 sequences listed, 20% to 25% were seen once. Germline V CDR1 and CDR2: SGDLS, YYNGEE. This CDR3 spans 13 amino acids. The ends were cut back, 3 bases at V and 4 bases at J, with 8 bases in the middle. About this clonotype: Its antigen is as yet unknown.

The sequence was obtained from a man aged 45 to 65 who received an inactivated influenza vaccine. Sample: PBMCs from blood, taken 5 days after vaccination. The chain is built from TRBV9 and TRBJ2-1, with no clear D. CDR3 sequence: CASSESVYNEQFF. The CDR3 DNA reads as TGTGCCAGCAGCGAAAGCGTTTACAATGAGCAGTTCTTC.